This T cell receptor (beta chain) comes out of a study of CD8+ T cells in alopecia areata. Once RNA had been extracted, it was reverse transcribed into cDNA to act as the sequencing template. Produced via immunoSEQ multiplex PCR; TCRdb's table is partial and in-frame only. The data contain 150,000 to 200,000 clones, around three fifths of them singletons. The sample's treatment: oral pan-JAK inhibitor, 5-10 mg twice daily. The source material was CD4+ T cells sorted from blood, sampled at week 24, from a patient treated with tofacitinib. This sequence originates from a human donor with alopecia areata.

The CDR3 loop reads CASRRGQGSYEQYF. In nucleotides, the CDR3 is TGCGCCAGCAGAAGAGGACAGGGGTCCTACGAGCAGTACTTC. V and J are TRBV10-2 and TRBJ2-7, with TRBD1 matching 9 bases. Germline V gene lookup returns CDR1 WSHSY and CDR2 SAAADI. This CDR3 region has 14 residues. Germline trimming cut 6 bases from V and 1 base from J; bases unmatched to any gene: 4.